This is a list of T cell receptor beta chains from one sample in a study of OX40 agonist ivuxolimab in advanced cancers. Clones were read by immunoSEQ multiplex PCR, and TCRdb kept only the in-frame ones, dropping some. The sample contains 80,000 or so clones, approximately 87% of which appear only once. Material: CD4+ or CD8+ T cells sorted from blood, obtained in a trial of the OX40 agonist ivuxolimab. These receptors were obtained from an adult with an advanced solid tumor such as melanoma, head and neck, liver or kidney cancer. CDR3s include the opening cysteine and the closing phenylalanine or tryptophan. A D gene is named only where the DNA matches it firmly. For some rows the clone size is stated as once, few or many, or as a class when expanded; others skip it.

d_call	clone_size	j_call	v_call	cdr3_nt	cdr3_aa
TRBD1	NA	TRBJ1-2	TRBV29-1	TGCAGCGCACGGACAGGGTTCAACTATGGCTACACCTTC	CSARTGFNYGYTF
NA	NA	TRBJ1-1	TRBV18	TGTGCCAGCTCACCGCAGCACGCGGGGGCAAACACTGAAGCTTTCTTT	CASSPQHAGANTEAFF
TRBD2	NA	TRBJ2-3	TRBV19	TGTGCCAGTAGTATTTTTAGCGGGGGGGCGACAGATACGCAGTATTTT	CASSIFSGGATDTQYF
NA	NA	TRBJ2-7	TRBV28	TGTGCCAGCAGTTTATCAGGGTTCTACGAGCAGTACTTC	CASSLSGFYEQYF
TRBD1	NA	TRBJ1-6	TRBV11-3	TGTGCCAGCAGCCCGCGGACAGGAGTAAATTCACCCCTCCACTTT	CASSPRTGVNSPLHF
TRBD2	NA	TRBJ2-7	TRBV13	TGTGCCAGCAGCTTAACGGGGGGCGAGCAGTACTTC	CASSLTGGEQYF
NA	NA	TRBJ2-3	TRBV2	TGTGCCAGCAGTGAGGCGGGGGCCCCAGGGAATACGCAGTATTTT	CASSEAGAPGNTQYF
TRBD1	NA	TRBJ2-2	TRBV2	TGTGCCAGCAGAGCACGGACAGGGGGCCCCAACACCGGGGAGCTGTTTTTT	CASRARTGGPNTGELFF
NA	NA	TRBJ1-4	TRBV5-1	TGCGCCAGCAGCCTAAGCTTGACGGGACTAAATGAAAAACTGTTTTTT	CASSLSLTGLNEKLFF
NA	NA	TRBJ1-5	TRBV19	TGTGCCAGTAGTATATCCGGCAGCAATCAGCCCCAGCATTTT	CASSISGSNQPQHF
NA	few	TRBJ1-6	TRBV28	TGTGCCAGCGCTTGGGGAGGGGGAGGTTCACCCCTCCACTTT	CASAWGGGGSPLHF
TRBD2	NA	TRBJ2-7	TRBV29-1	TGCAGCGCTGGGACTAGCGATTACTACGAGCAGTACTTC	CSAGTSDYYEQYF
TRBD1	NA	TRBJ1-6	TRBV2	TGTGCCAGCAGGGTCACAGGGGCGGCCTCACCCCTCCACTTT	CASRVTGAASPLHF
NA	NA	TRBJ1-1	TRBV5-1	TGCGCCAGCAGCTTGCAGGACATAAACACTGAAGCTTTCTTT	CASSLQDINTEAFF
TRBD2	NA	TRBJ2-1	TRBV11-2	TGTGCCAGCAGCCCCGTGGGGGGGTACAATGAGCAGTTCTTC	CASSPVGGYNEQFF
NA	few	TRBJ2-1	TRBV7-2	TGTGCCAGCAGCCTGGGGGGACTTCTACTTTACAATGAGCAGTTCTTC	CASSLGGLLLYNEQFF
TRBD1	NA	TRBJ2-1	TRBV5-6	TGTGCCAGCAGCCTGGGGTACAGGGGGTGGTACAATGAGCAGTTCTTC	CASSLGYRGWYNEQFF
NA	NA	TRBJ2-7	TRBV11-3	TGTGCCAGCAGCCTGACAGACTCCTACGAGCAGTACTTC	CASSLTDSYEQYF
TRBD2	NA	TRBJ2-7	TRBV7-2	TGTGCCAGCAGTTCGGCGGGGGGAGTGTACGAGCAGTACTTC	CASSSAGGVYEQYF
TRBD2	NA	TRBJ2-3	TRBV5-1	TGCGCCAGCACGGGACTAGCGGGCACAGATACGCAGTATTTT	CASTGLAGTDTQYF
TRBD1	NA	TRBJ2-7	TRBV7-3	TGTGCCAGCAGCCCGGGACAGAACTCCTACGAGCAGTACTTC	CASSPGQNSYEQYF
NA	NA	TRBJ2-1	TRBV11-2	TGTGCCAGCAGCGGAGGGTGGTGGGACAATGAGCAGTTCTTC	CASSGGWWDNEQFF